The rows below give T cell receptor beta chains drawn from one sample of a study of blood T cell repertoires in COVID-19. Sequencing was performed with immunoSEQ multiplex PCR; in TCRdb, only in-frame clones are kept and a portion is missing. The table lists about 360,000 clones, around 87% of them singletons, with 1.3% in the top ten. The sample taken for sequencing was PBMCs or T cells enriched from blood (not recorded which). All receptors come from a man aged 25 to 40 who had recovered from COVID-19. CDR3s include the opening cysteine and the closing phenylalanine or tryptophan. The order of the fields is CDR3 length, J gene, clone size, D gene, V gene, CDR3 DNA, CDR3 protein. A D gene is named only where the DNA matches it firmly. Only part of the rows carry a size: once, few, many, or a class if the clone is expanded.

>14|TRBJ2-3|-|-|TRBV5-1
TGCGCCAGCAGCCCTGGACAGACCACAGATACGCAGTATTTT
CASSPGQTTDTQYF
>15|TRBJ2-3|-|-|TRBV14
TGTGCCAGCAGCCAAGGAGGGCTTAGCACAGATACGCAGTATTTT
CASSQGGLSTDTQYF
>15|TRBJ1-6|-|-|TRBV25-1
TGTGCCAGTGCGGGGGGTAGCTCCTATAATTCACCCCTCCACTTT
CASAGGSSYNSPLHF
>15|TRBJ2-1|once|-|TRBV5-1
TGCGCCAGCAGCTTCGGAGAGAGCTCCTACAATGAGCAGTTCTTC
CASSFGESSYNEQFF
>16|TRBJ1-5|-|TRBD1|TRBV7-9
TGTGCCAGCAGCTTAAGTGGGCACAGGGGGCCACAGCCCCAGCATTTT
CASSLSGHRGPQPQHF
>16|TRBJ1-6|-|-|TRBV27
TGTGCCAGCAGACGGGACACGAGCTCCTATAATTCACCCCTCCACTTT
CASRRDTSSYNSPLHF
>17|TRBJ1-3|once|TRBD1|TRBV5-1
TGCGCCAGCAGCAGGGGGCAGGGGACAATCTCTGGAAACACCATATATTTT
CASSRGQGTISGNTIYF
>14|TRBJ2-1|-|TRBD1|TRBV30
TGTGCCTGGAGTCGCCAGGGGGCCGGCAATGAGCAGTTCTTC
CAWSRQGAGNEQFF
>15|TRBJ2-5|-|TRBD1|TRBV4-3
TGCGCCAGCAGCCAAGACGTAGGACAGGGAGAGACCCAGTACTTC
CASSQDVGQGETQYF
>13|TRBJ1-1|-|-|TRBV7-9
TGTGCCAGCAGCTTAGAGGGAGGCACTGAAGCTTTCTTT
CASSLEGGTEAFF
>15|TRBJ2-1|few|-|TRBV20-1
TGCAGTGCCAGTCCGGGGAGTGGCTCCTACAATGAGCAGTTCTTC
CSASPGSGSYNEQFF
>13|TRBJ2-3|once|TRBD1|TRBV7-8
TGTGCCAGCAGCTTTCAGGGGGCAGATACGCAGTATTTT
CASSFQGADTQYF
>15|TRBJ1-5|-|TRBD1|TRBV19
TGTGCCAGTACTACGGGACAGGGACGGAATCAGCCCCAGCATTTT
CASTTGQGRNQPQHF